This TCR beta chain comes out of a study of control samples from healthy donors and cancer patients. The CDR3 has 15 residues. Trimming removed 1 base at V and 1 base at J, with 11 bases between. Germline V gene sequence: CDR1 SGHDT, CDR2 YYEEEE. Profiled with immunoSEQ multiplex PCR; TCRdb holds only in-frame clones, not every one. The data hold some 120,000 clones, with approximately 90% observed a single time. This receptor was obtained from a man in his late teens or twenties in good health. V is TRBV5-6 and J is TRBJ1-1; tentative D call: TRBD1 (6 bases). Sequencing used blood. Written as DNA, the CDR3 is TGTGCCAGCAGCTTGTGGGGGCTTGCGAACACTGAAGCTTTCTTT. Translation: CASSLWGLANTEAFF.